One and the same sample provided the 18 T cell receptor beta chains below, sequenced in a study of T cell changes during pregnancy in multiple sclerosis. Produced via immunoSEQ multiplex PCR; TCRdb's table is partial and in-frame only. The repertoire holds about 45,000 clones, with approximately 89% as singletons. Sequencing used CD8+ T cells from peripheral blood mononuclear cells, obtained in the second trimester of pregnancy. The receptors were sampled from a female donor with multiple sclerosis, enrolled in a pregnancy study.

The chain carries TRBV9 and TRBJ1-3, with a possible D match to TRBD1 (5 bases). This CDR3 spans 16 amino acids. V was cut by 4 bases and J by 3 bases, with 17 bases left in between. Germline V gene lookup returns CDR1 SGDLS and CDR2 YYNGEE. CDR3 in amino acids: CASSPSGGAIGNTIYF. The CDR3, as DNA: TGTGCCAGCAGCCCATCAGGAGGGGCCATTGGAAACACCATATATTTT.

The table lists this clone with a count of one. This chain connects TRBV6-5 to TRBJ1-1, with TRBD1 as a possible D gene (5 bases). V dropped 4 bases and J dropped 5 bases, with 14 bases sitting between them. The CDR3 is made up of 14 amino acids. From germline, CDR1 is MNHEY and CDR2 SVGAGI. CDR3 protein: CASSLGDGGTEAFF. The CDR3 region has the DNA TGTGCCAGCAGTTTGGGAGACGGGGGTACTGAAGCTTTCTTT.

The chain recombines TRBV27 with TRBJ2-5; the D gene is possibly TRBD2 (6 bases). The germline V gene encodes CDR1 MNHEY and CDR2 SMNVEV (reference sequence). Trimming stripped 2 bases from V and 2 bases from J, with 9 bases between. The CDR3 spans 14 residues. CDR3 sequence: CASSLVGGQETQYF. Here the CDR3 DNA reads TGTGCCAGCAGTTTAGTGGGGGGACAAGAGACCCAGTACTTC.

The chain carries TRBV27 and TRBJ1-2; 9 nucleotides match TRBD1. Germline CDR1 and CDR2: MNHEY and SMNVEV (reference sequence). The V segment lost 5 bases and the J segment 9 bases; nucleotides outside the gene matches: 13. The CDR3 totals 15 residues. The CDR3 nucleotides read TGTGCCAGCAGTAGGCAACCGGGACAGGGCTTTAGCTACACCTTC. Amino acid sequence: CASSRQPGQGFSYTF.

The chain links TRBV10-2 to TRBJ2-7; 7 bases are a match to TRBD2. The CDR3 runs 12 residues. J was trimmed by 6 bases and V by 10 bases; bases with no gene match: 9. Looked up from germline, CDR1 is WSHSY and CDR2 is SAAADI. The chain's CDR3 is CAIGEGLGEQYF. For the CDR3, the DNA is TGCGCCATTGGGGAGGGTCTGGGCGAGCAGTACTTC.

The chain has TRBV7-3 and TRBJ1-1; 8 bases are shared with TRBD1. V lost 5 bases, J lost 2 bases, and 4 bases stayed unmatched. The CDR3 runs to 14 residues. Per germline, CDR1 SGHTA and CDR2 FQGTGA. CDR3 loop: CASSAGGPNTEAFF. CDR3 sequence (DNA): TGTGCCAGCAGCGCAGGGGGCCCTAACACTGAAGCTTTCTTT.

V and J are TRBV4-3 and TRBJ2-7, with 9 nucleotides matching TRBD1. Looked up from germline, CDR1 is LGHNA and CDR2 is YSLEER. With V trimmed by 4 bases and J by 1 base, 5 bases remained unmatched. The CDR3 is 15 residues long. The CDR3 reads CASSLGTGTSYEQYF. CDR3 nucleotides: TGCGCCAGCAGCCTGGGGACAGGGACTTCCTACGAGCAGTACTTC.

CDR3 nucleotide sequence: TGTGCCAGCAGCTCCCACAACGTCTCTGGGGCCAACGTCCTGACTTTC. Its translation: CASSSHNVSGANVLTF. This rearrangement joins TRBV7-3 to TRBJ2-6; D not certain. Trimming pared 4 bases from V and 0 bases from J, leaving 10 bases between. The germline CDR1 and CDR2 sequences are SGHTA and FQGTGA. The CDR3 is made up of 16 amino acids.

In nucleotides, the CDR3 is TGTGCCAGCAGCAGTACCGGGACTAGCGAGTTCACAGATACGCAGTATTTT. Amino acid sequence: CASSSTGTSEFTDTQYF. The rearrangement links TRBV9 to TRBJ2-3, with 10 bases fitting TRBD2. V dropped 4 bases and J dropped 2; count of bases not matched to a gene: 10. CDR3 length equals 17 residues. Germline values: CDR1 SGDLS, CDR2 YYNGEE. The whole variable domain, remainder taken from reference TRBV9 and TRBJ2-3, is DSGVTQTPKHLITATGQRVTLRCSPRSGDLSVYWYQQSLDQGLQFLIQYYNGEERAKGNILERFSAQQFPDLHSELNLSSLELGDSALYFCASSSTGTSEFTDTQYFGPGTRLTVL.

About this clone: The junction departs from the called germline gene at one end, perhaps through a read error. The chain combines TRBV5-8 with TRBJ2-5; a weak D match, TRBD2 (6 bases). This CDR3 contains 16 residues. Germline V gives CDR1 SGHTS, CDR2 YDEGEE. The CDR3 DNA reads as TGTGCCAGCAGCTTGTTTTCGGCCGGGCCATCCCCGGAGGGGAACTTC. Amino acid sequence: CASSLFSAGPSPEGNF.

V and J are TRBV6-9 and TRBJ1-1; D is unresolved. CDR3 length: 15 amino acids. Trimming stripped 3 bases from V and 6 bases from J, with 17 bases between. Germline CDR1 MNHGY, CDR2 SVAAGI. The CDR3 DNA sequence: TGTGCCAGCAGTTACTCGGCGGAGGGCGCCGCTGAAGCTTTCTTT. Its translation is CASSYSAEGAAEAFF.

This clone was seen a single time. The J gene is TRBJ2-5, the V gene TRBV5-6; D may be TRBD1 (5 bases). This CDR3 is 12 amino acids long. Germline V CDR1 and CDR2: SGHDT, YYEEEE. Between the trimmed V and J ends, which lost 4 bases and 7 bases, there was a span of 11 bases. The CDR3 DNA follows: TGTGCCAGCAGCCCAGGGTGGGGGACCCAGTACTTC. It yields the protein CASSPGWGTQYF.

The CDR3 region has the DNA TGTGCCAGCTCGATGACAGGCCAGCCCGCAGATACGCAGTATTTT. As protein: CASSMTGQPADTQYF. This chain connects TRBV27 to TRBJ2-3, with D perhaps TRBD1 (6 bases). V was trimmed by 8 bases and J by 4 bases, leaving 19 bases between them. This CDR3 is 15 amino acids long. Germline V gene lookup returns CDR1 MNHEY and CDR2 SMNVEV (reference sequence).

This chain links TRBV5-4 with TRBJ2-1, with TRBD2 matching 7 bases. Unmatched junction bases numbered 4, after V lost 4 bases and J lost 6 bases. This CDR3 is 13 amino acids long. Germline V lookup: CDR1 SGHNT, CDR2 YYREEE (reference sequence). The DNA of the CDR3 is TGTGCCAGCAGCCCTGGGAGGGCCAATGAGCAGTTCTTC. Translation gives CASSPGRANEQFF. The whole variable domain, filled in from reference TRBV5-4 and TRBJ2-1, reads ETGVTQSPTHLIKTRGQQVTLRCSSQSGHNTVSWYQQALGQGPQFIFQYYREEENGRGNFPPRFSGLQFPNYSSELNVNALELDDSALYLCASSPGRANEQFFGPGTRLTVL.

The rearrangement uses TRBV5-6 and TRBJ1-1; D gene uncertain. The CDR3 totals 14 residues. Per germline, CDR1 SGHDT and CDR2 YYEEEE. With 2 bases removed from V and 6 bases from J, the gap between germline ends came to 14 bases. CDR3 in amino acids: CASSFRRGSSEAFF. The CDR3 DNA sequence: TGTGCCAGCAGCTTTAGAAGAGGGAGCTCTGAAGCTTTCTTT.

The genes are TRBV6-5 and TRBJ1-2; 9 bases map to TRBD1. Germline CDR1 MNHEY, CDR2 SVGAGI. CDR3 length equals 14 residues. The trim removed 2 bases at V and 6 bases at J, leaving 4 bases unmatched. The CDR3 bases are TGTGCCAGCAGTTACGGCGGGACAGGGAATGGCTACACCTTC. This gives the protein CASSYGGTGNGYTF.

This clone was seen only once. The chain combines TRBV4-1 with TRBJ2-7; perhaps TRBD2 as D (5 bases). The CDR3 totals 16 residues. Germline assignment: CDR1 MGHRA and CDR2 YSYEKL. The V end was cut by 0 bases, the J end by 2 bases, with 14 bases between. The CDR3 here is CASSQEALAGTYEQYF. The DNA for the CDR3 is TGCGCCAGCAGCCAAGAAGCGCTGGCCGGGACCTACGAGCAGTACTTC.

The V and J genes are TRBV18 and TRBJ2-7; D is possibly TRBD2 (6 bases). The CDR3 is made up of 16 amino acids. Germline V gene data show CDR1 as KGHSH and CDR2 as LQKENI. V dropped 0 bases and J dropped 3 bases, with 15 bases sitting between them. CDR3 amino acids: CASSPPRPDYSYEQYF. DNA of the CDR3: TGTGCCAGCTCACCACCCCGGCCGGACTACAGCTACGAGCAGTACTTC. Filled out from reference TRBV18 and TRBJ2-7, the complete variable domain reads NAGVMQNPRHLVRRRGQEARLRCSPMKGHSHVYWYRQLPEEGLKFMVYLQKENIIDESGMPKERFSAEFPKEGPSILRIQQVVRGDSAAYFCASSPPRPDYSYEQYFGPGTRLTVT.